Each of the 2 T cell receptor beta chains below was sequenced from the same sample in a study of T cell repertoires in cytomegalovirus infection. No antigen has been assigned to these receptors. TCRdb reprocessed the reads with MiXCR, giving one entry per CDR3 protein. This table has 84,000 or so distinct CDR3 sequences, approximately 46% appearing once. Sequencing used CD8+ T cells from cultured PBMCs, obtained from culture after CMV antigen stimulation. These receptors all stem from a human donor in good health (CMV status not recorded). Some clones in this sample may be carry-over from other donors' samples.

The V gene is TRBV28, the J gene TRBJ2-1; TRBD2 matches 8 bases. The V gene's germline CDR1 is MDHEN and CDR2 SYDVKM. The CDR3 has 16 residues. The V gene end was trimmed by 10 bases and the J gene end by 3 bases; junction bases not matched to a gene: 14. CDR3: CATLGGRLLFYNEQFF. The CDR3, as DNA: TGTGCCACCCTTGGCGGGAGGCTCTTGTTCTACAATGAGCAGTTCTTC.

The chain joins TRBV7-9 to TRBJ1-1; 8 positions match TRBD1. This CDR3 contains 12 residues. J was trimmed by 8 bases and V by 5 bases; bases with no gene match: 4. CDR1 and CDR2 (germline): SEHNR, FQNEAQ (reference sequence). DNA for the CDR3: TGTGCCAGCAGCGACCGGGACAGGGAAGCTTTCTTT. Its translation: CASSDRDREAFF.